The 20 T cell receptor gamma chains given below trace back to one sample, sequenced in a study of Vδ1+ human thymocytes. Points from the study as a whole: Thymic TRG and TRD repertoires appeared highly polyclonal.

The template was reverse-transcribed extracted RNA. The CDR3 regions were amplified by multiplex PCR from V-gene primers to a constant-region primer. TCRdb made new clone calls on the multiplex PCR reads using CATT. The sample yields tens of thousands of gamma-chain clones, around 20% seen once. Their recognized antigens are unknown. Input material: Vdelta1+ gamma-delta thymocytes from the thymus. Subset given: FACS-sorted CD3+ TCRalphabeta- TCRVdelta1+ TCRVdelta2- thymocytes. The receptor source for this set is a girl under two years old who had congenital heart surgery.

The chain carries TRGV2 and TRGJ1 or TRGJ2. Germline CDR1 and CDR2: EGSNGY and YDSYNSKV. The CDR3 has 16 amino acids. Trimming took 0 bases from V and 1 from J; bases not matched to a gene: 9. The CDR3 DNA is TGTGCCACCTGGGACGGGGGCGACCAAAATTATTATAAGAAACTCTTT. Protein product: CATWDGGDQNYYKKLF.

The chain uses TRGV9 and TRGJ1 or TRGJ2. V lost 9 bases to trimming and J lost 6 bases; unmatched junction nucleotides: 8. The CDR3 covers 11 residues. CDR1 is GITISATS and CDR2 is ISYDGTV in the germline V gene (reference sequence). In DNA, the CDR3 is TGTGCCTTGCCCGTTTGTTATAAGAAACTCTTT. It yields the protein CALPVCYKKLF.

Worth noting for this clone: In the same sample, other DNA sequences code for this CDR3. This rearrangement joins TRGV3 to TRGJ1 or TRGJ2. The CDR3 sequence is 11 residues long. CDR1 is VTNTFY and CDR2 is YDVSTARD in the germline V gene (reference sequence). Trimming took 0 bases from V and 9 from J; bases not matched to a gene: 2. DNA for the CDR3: TGTGCCACCTGGGACAGGTCTAAGAAACTCTTT. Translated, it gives CATWDRSKKLF.

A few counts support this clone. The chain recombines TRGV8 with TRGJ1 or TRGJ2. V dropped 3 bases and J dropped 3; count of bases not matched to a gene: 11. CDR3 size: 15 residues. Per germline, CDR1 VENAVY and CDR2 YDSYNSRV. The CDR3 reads CATWDEPHRYYKKLF. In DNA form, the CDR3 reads TGTGCCACCTGGGATGAGCCCCATCGTTATTATAAGAAACTCTTT.

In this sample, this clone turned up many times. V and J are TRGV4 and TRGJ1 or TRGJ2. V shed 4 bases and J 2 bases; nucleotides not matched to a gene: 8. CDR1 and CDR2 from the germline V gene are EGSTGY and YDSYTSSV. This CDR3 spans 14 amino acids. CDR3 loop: CATWDGQDYYKKLF. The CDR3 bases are TGTGCCACCTGGGACGGGCAGGATTATTATAAGAAACTCTTT.

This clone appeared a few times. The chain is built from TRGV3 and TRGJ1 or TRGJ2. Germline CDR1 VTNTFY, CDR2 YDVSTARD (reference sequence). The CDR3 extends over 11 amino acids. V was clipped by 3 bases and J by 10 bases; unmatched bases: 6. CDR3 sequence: CATWDHSKKLF. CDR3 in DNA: TGTGCCACCTGGGACCATAGCAAGAAACTCTTT.

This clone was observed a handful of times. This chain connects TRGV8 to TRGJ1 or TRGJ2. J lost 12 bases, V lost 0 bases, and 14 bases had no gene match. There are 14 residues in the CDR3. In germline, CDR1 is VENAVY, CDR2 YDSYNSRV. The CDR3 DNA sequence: TGTGCCACCTGGGATAGGCTTTACCAGTCGGGGAAACTCTTT. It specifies CATWDRLYQSGKLF.

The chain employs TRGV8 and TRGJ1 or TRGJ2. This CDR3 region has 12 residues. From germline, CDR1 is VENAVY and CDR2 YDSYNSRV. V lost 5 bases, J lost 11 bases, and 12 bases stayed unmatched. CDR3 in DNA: TGTGCCACCTGGGTAAAACCCGCCGAGAAACTCTTT. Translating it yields CATWVKPAEKLF.

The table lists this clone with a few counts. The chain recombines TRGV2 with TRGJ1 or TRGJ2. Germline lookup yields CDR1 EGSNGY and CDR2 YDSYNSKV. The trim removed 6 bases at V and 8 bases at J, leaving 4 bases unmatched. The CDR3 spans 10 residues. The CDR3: CATWPNKKLF. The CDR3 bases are TGTGCCACCTGGCCCAATAAGAAACTCTTT.

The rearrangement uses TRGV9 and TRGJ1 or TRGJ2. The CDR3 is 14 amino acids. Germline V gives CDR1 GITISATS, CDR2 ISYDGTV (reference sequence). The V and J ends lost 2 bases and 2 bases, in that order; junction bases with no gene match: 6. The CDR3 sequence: CALWEGLDYYKKLF. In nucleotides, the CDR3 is TGTGCCTTGTGGGAGGGCCTTGATTATTATAAGAAACTCTTT.

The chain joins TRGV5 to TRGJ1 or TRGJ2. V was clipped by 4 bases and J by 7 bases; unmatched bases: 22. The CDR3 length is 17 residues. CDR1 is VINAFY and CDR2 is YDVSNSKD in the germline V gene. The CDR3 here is CATWERHTGRMGYKKLF. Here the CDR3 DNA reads TGTGCCACCTGGGAGAGGCACACAGGCCGAATGGGGTATAAGAAACTCTTT.

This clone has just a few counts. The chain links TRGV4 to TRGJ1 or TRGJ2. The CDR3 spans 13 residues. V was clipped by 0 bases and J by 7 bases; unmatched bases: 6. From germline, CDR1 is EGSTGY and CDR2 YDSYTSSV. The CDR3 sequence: CATWDGRQYKKLF. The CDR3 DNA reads TGTGCCACCTGGGATGGGCGACAATATAAGAAACTCTTT.

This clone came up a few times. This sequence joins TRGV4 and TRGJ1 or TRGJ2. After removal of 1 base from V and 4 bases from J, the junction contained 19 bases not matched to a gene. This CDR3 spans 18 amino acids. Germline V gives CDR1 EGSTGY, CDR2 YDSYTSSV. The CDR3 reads CATWDGPTPTMQYYKKLF. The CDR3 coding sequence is TGTGCCACCTGGGATGGCCCCACCCCCACCATGCAATATTATAAGAAACTCTTT.

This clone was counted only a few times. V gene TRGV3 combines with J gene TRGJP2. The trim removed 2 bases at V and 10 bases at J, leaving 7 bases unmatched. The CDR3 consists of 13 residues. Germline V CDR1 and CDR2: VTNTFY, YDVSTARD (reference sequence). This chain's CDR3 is CATWDIRGWIKTF. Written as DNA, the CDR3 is TGTGCCACCTGGGACATACGGGGTTGGATCAAGACGTTT.

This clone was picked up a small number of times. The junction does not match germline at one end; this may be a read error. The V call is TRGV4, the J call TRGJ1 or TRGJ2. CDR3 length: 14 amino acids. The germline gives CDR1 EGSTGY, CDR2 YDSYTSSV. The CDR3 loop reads CATWGGRFSYKKLF. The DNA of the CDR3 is TGTGCCACCTGGGGTGGGCGTTTTAGTTATAAGAAACTCTTT.

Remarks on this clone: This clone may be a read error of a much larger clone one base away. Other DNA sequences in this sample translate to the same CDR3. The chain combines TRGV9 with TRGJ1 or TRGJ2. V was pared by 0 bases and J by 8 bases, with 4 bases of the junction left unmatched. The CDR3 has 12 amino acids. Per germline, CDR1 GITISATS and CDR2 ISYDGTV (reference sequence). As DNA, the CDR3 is TGTGCCTTGTGGGAGGTGCCTCATAAGAAACTCTTT. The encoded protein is CALWEVPHKKLF.

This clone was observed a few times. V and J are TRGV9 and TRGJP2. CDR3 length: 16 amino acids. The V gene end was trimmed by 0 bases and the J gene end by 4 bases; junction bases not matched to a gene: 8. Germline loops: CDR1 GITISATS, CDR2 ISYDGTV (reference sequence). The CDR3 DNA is TGTGCCTTGTGGGAGGTGCGAAGGGCTAGTGATTGGATCAAGACGTTT. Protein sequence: CALWEVRRASDWIKTF.

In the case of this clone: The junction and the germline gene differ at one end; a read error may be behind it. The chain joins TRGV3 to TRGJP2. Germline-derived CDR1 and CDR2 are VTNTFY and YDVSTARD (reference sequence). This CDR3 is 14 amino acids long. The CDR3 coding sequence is TGTGCCACCTGGGACAGCCTTAGTGATTGGATCAAGACGTTC. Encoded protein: CATWDSLSDWIKTF.

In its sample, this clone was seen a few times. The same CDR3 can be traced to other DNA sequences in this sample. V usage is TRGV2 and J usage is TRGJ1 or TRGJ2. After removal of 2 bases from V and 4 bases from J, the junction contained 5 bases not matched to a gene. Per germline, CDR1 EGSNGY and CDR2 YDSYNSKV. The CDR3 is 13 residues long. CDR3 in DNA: TGTGCCACCTGGGACGATTCCTATTATAAGAAACTCTTT. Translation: CATWDDSYYKKLF.

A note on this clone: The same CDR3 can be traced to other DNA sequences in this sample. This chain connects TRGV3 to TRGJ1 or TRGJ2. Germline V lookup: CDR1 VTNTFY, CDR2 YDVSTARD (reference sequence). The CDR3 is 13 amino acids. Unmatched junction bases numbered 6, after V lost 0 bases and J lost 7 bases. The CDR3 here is CATWDRRSYKKLF. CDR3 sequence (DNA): TGTGCCACCTGGGACAGGCGTTCCTATAAGAAACTCTTT.